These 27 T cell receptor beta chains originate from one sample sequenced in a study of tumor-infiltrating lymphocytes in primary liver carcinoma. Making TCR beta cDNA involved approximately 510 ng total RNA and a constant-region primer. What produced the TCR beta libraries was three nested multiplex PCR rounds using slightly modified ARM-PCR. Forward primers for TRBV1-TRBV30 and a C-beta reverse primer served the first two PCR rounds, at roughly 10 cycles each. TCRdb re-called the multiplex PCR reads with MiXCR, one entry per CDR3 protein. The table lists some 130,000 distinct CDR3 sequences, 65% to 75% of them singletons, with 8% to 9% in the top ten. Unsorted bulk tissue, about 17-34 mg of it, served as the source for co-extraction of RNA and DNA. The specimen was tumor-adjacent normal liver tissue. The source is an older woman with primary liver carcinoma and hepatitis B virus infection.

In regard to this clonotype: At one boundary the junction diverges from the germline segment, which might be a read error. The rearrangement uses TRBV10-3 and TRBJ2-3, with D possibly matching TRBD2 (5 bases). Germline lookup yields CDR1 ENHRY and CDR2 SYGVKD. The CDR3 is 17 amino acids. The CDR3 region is CGISESRLQAERDTQYF. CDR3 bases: TGTGGCATCAGTGAGTCCCGCTTACAAGCGGAACGAGATACGCAGTATTTT.

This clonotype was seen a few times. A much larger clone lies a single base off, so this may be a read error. The CDR3 DNA reads TGTGCCTCCGGGACTAGCGGGTGGTACCGAAATGAGCAGTTCTTC. Translating it yields CASGTSGWYRNEQFF. The V and J genes are TRBV10-3 and TRBJ2-1; 12 nucleotides agree with TRBD2. In germline, CDR1 is ENHRY, CDR2 SYGVKD. V lost 11 bases to trimming and J lost 7 bases; unmatched junction nucleotides: 12. The CDR3 length is 15 residues.

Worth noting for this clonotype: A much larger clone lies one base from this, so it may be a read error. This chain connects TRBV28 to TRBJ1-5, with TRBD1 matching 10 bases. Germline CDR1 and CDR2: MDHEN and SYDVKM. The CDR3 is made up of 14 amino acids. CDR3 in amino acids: CVTTTGGVGQPQHF. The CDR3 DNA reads TGTGTCACCACGACAGGGGGCGTGGGTCAGCCCCAGCATTTT.

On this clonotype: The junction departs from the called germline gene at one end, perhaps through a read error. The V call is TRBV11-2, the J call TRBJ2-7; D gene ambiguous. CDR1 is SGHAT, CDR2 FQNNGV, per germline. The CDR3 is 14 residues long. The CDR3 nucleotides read TGTACCAGCAGCTTCTCCCAAGAATCCTACGAGCAGTACTTC. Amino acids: CTSSFSQESYEQYF. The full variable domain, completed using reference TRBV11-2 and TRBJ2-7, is EAGVAQSPRYKIIEKRQSVAFWCNPISGHATLYWYQQILGQGPKLLIQFQNNGVVDDSQLPKDRFSAERLKGVDSTLKIQPAKLEDSAVYLCTSSFSQESYEQYFGPGTRLTVT.

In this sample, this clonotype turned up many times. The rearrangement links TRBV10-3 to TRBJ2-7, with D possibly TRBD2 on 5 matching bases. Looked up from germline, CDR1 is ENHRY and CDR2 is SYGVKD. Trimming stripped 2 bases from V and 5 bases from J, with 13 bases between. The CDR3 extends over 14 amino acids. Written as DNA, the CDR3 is TGTGCCATCAGTGAGGGGTCATTCGGGAACGAGCAGTACTTC. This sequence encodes CAISEGSFGNEQYF.

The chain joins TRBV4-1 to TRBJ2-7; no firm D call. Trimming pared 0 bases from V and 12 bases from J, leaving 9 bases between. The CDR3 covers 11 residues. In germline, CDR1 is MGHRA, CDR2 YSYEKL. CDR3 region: CASSQDYEWYF. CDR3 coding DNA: TGCGCCAGCAGCCAAGACTACGAGTGGTACTTC.

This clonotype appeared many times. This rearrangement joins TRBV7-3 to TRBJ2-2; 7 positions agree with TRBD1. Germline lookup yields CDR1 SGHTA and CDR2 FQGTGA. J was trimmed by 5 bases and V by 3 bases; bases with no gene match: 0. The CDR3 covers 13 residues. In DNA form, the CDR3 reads TGTGCCAGCAGCTTGACAGGGACCGGGGAGCTGTTTTTT. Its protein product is CASSLTGTGELFF.

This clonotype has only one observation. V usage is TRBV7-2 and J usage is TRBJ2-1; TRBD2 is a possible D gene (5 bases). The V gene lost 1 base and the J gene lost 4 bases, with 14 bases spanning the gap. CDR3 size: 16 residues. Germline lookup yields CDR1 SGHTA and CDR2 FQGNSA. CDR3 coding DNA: TGTGCCAGCAGCTTAGGACCGCCGGGAAGTTACAATGAGCAGTTCTTC. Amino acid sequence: CASSLGPPGSYNEQFF.

CDR3 in amino acids: CASSLKATTGYEQYF. The CDR3 nucleotides are TGTGCCAGTAGCCTTAAAGCTACCACCGGCTACGAGCAGTACTTC. V is TRBV11-2 and J is TRBJ2-7, with D unclear. The CDR3 is 15 residues long. Between the trimmed V and J ends, which lost 9 bases and 3 bases, there was a span of 21 bases. Germline V lookup: CDR1 SGHAT, CDR2 FQNNGV.

The chain's CDR3 is CASTATSGGSPDEQFF. The CDR3 region has the DNA TGTGCCAGCACCGCCACTAGCGGGGGATCTCCTGATGAGCAGTTCTTC. The chain recombines TRBV28 with TRBJ2-1; 11 positions match TRBD2. The V segment lost 7 bases and the J segment 8 bases; nucleotides outside the gene matches: 13. The germline gives CDR1 MDHEN, CDR2 SYDVKM. The CDR3 sequence is 16 residues long.

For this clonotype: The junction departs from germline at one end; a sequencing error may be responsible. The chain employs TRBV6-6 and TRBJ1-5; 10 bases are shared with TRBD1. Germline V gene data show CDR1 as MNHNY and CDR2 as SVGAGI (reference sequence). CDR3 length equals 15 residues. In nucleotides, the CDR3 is TGTGCCAGCAGCTGTGGACAGGGGGGCAATCAGCCCCAACATTTT. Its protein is CASSCGQGGNQPQHF.

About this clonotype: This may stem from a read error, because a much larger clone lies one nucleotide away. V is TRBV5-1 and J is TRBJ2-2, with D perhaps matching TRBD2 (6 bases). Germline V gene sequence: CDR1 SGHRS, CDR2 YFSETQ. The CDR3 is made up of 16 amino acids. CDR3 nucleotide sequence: TGCGCCAGCATCTTGGTTCCTGCGGGACGGACCGGGGAGCTGTTTTTT. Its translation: CASILVPAGRTGELFF.

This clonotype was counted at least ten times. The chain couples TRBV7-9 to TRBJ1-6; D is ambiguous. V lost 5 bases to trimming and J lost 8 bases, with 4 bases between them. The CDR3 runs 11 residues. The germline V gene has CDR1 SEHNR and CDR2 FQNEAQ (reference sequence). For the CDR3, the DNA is TGTGCCAGCAGCCGTGATTCACCCCTCCACTTT. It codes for CASSRDSPLHF. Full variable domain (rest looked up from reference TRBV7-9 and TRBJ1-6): DTGVSQNPRHKITKRGQNVTFRCDPISEHNRLYWYRQTLGQGPEFLTYFQNEAQLEKSRLLSDRFSAERPKGSFSTLEIQRTEQGDSAMYLCASSRDSPLHFGNGTRLTVT.

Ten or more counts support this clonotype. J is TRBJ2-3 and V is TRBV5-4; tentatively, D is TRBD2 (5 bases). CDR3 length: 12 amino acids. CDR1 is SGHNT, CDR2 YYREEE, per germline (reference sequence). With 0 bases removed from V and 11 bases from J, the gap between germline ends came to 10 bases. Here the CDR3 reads CASSLDSAMQYF. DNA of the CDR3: TGTGCCAGCAGCTTGGATAGCGCAATGCAGTATTTT.

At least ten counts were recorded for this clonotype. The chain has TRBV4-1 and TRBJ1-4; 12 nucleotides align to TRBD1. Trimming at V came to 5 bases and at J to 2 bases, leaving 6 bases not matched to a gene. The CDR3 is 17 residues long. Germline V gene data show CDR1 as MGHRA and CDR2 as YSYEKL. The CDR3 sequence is CASSRGTGGSTNEKLFF. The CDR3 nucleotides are TGCGCCAGCAGCAGAGGGACAGGGGGCTCGACTAATGAAAAACTGTTTTTT.

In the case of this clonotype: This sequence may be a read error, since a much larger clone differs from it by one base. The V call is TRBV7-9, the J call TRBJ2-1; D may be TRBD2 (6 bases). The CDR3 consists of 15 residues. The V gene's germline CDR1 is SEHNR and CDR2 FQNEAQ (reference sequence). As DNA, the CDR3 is TGTGCCAGCAGCTTATCGGGAGCCTCCTACAATAAGCAGTTCTTC. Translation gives CASSLSGASYNKQFF. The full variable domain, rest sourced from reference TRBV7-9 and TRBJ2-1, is DTGVSQNPRHKITKRGQNVTFRCDPISEHNRLYWYRQTLGQGPEFLTYFQNEAQLEKSRLLSDRFSAERPKGSFSTLEIQRTEQGDSAMYLCASSLSGASYNKQFFGPGTRLTVL.

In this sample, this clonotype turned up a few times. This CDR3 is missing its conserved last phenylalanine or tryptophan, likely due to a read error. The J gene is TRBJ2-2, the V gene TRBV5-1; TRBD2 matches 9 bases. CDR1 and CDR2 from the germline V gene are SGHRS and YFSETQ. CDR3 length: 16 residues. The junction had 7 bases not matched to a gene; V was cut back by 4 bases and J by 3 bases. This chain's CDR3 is CASSLASGVYTGELFL. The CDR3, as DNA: TGCGCCAGCAGCCTGGCTAGCGGGGTCTACACCGGGGAGCTGTTTTTG.

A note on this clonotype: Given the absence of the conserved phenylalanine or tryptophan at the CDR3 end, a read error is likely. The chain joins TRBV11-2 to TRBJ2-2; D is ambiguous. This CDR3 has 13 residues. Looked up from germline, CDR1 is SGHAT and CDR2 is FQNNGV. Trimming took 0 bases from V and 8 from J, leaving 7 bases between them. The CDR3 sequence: CASSLDRSGELFS. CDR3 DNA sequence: TGTGCCAGCAGCTTAGATAGAAGTGGGGAGCTGTTTTCT.

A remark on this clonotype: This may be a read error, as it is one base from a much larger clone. The CDR3 loop reads CAGVAGDNTGELFF. The CDR3 bases are TGTGCCGGCGTGGCAGGGGATAACACCGGGGAGCTGTTTTTT. The V call is TRBV6-6, the J call TRBJ2-2; D is perhaps TRBD1 (6 bases). Per germline, CDR1 MNHNY and CDR2 SVGAGI (reference sequence). Trimming took off 11 bases at V and 2 bases at J, with 15 bases between the two ends. The CDR3 loop spans 14 amino acids.

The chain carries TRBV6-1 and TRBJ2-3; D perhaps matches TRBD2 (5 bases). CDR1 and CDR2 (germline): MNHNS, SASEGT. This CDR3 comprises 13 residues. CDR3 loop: CSSSERVADTQYF. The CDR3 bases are TGTAGCAGTAGTGAGAGGGTTGCAGATACGCAGTATTTT.

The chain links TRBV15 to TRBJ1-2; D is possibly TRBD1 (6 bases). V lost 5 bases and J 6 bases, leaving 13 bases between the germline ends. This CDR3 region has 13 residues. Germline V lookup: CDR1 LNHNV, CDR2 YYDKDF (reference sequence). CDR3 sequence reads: CATSHTGLDGYTF. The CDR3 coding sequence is TGTGCCACCAGCCATACAGGGTTGGATGGCTACACCTTC.

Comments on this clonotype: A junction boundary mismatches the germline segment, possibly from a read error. The CDR3 reads CTSNSYGKQETQYF. CDR3 bases: TGTACCAGCAACTCTTACGGGAAACAAGAGACCCAGTACTTC. The chain carries TRBV11-2 and TRBJ2-5, with a tentative D call TRBD2 (5 bases). Germline lookup yields CDR1 SGHAT and CDR2 FQNNGV. The CDR3 length is 14 residues.

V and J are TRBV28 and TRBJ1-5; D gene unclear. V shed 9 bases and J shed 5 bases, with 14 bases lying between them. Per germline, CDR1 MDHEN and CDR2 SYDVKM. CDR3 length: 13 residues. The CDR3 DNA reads TGTGCCAGTACTTTCGGTGGAGATCAGCCCCAGCATTTT. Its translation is CASTFGGDQPQHF.

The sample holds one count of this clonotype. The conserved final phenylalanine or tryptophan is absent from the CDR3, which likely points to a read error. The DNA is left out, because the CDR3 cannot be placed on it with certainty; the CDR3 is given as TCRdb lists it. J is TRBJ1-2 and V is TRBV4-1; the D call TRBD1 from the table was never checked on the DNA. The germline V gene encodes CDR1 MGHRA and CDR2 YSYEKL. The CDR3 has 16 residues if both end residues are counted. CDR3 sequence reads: CASIQPPKTGRDGYTL.

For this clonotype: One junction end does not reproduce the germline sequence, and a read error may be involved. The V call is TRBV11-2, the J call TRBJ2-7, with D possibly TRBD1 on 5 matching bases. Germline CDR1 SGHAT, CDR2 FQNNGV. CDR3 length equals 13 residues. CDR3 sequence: CVRSAAGAYEQCF. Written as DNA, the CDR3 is TGTGTCAGAAGCGCCGCTGGGGCCTACGAGCAGTGCTTC.

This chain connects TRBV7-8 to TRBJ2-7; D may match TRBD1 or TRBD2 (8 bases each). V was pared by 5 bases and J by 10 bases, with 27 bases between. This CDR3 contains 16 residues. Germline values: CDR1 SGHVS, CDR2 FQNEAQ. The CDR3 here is CASSLLSQGAGGEQYF. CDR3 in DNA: TGTGCCAGCAGCCTCCTCTCTCAGGGGGCGGGGGGCGAACAGTACTTC.

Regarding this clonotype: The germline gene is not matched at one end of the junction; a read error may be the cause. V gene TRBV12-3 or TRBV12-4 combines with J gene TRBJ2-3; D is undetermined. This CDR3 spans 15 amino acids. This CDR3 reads CASSHSPLIAETQYF. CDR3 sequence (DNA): TGTGCCAGCAGTCACTCGCCCCTGATTGCAGAAACGCAGTATTTT.